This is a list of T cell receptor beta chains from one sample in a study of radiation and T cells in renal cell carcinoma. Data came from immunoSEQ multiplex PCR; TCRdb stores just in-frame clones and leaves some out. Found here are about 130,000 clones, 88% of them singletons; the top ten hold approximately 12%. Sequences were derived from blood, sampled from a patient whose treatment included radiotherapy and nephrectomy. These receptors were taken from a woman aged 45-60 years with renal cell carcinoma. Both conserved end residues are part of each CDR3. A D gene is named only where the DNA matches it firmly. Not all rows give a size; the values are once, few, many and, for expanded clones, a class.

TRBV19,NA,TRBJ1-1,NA,CASSKWTETEAFF,TGTGCCAGTAGTAAATGGACGGAAACTGAAGCTTTCTTT
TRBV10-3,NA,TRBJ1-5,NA,CAISVNSNQPQHF,TGTGCCATCAGTGTGAATAGCAATCAGCCCCAGCATTTT
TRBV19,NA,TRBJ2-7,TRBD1,CASNRDRGHYEQYF,TGTGCCAGCAACCGAGACAGGGGGCACTACGAGCAGTACTTC
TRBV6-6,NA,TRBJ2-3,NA,CASGGSTDTQYF,TGTGCCAGCGGGGGGTCCACAGATACGCAGTATTTT
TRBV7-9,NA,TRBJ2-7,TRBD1,CASSFRQGRAEQYF,TGTGCCAGCAGCTTTAGACAGGGGCGAGCCGAGCAGTACTTC
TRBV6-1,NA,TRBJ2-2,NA,CASSAVGAGGTGELFF,TGTGCCAGCAGTGCGGTGGGGGCCGGGGGCACCGGGGAGCTGTTTTTT
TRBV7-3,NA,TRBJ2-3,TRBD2,CASSPSGGTDTQYF,TGTGCCAGCAGCCCTAGCGGGGGCACAGATACGCAGTATTTT
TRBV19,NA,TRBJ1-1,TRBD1,CASSRDRETEAFF,TGTGCCAGTAGCCGGGACAGGGAAACTGAAGCTTTCTTT
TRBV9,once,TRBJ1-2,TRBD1,CASSYRTQGGRRGYTF,TGTGCCAGCAGTTATCGGACACAAGGGGGCCGGCGAGGCTACACCTTC
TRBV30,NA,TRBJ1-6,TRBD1,CAWRKAGQGGNWALHF,TGTGCCTGGAGAAAGGCCGGCCAGGGGGGTAATTGGGCCCTCCACTTT
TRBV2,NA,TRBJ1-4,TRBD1,CASSRIPGQGSEKLFF,TGTGCCAGCAGTAGAATACCGGGACAGGGGAGTGAAAAACTGTTTTTT
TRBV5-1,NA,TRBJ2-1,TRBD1,CASRSTGGNYNEQFF,TGCGCCAGCAGGTCTACAGGGGGGAACTACAATGAGCAGTTCTTC
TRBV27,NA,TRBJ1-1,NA,CASSQVKNTEAFF,TGTGCCAGCAGCCAAGTGAAAAACACTGAAGCTTTCTTT
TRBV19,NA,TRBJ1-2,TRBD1,CASNPTGSTYGYTF,TGTGCCAGTAACCCGACAGGGAGCACCTATGGCTACACCTTC
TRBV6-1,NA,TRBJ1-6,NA,CASVQVHNSPLHF,TGTGCCAGCGTCCAGGTCCATAATTCACCCCTCCACTTT
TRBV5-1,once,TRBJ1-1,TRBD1,CASSLGGGGLVAFF,TGCGCCAGCAGCTTGGGAGGGGGCGGTTTGGTAGCTTTCTTT
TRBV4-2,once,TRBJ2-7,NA,CASSQDSRAHEQYF,TGTGCCAGCAGCCAAGACTCCAGGGCGCACGAGCAGTACTTC
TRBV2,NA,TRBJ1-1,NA,CASSAGNTEAFF,TGTGCCAGCAGTGCAGGGAACACTGAAGCTTTCTTT
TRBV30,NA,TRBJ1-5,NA,CAYAGTINQPQHF,TGTGCCTATGCCGGGACAATAAATCAGCCCCAGCATTTT
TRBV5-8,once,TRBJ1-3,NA,CASSLAGRSGNTIYF,TGTGCCAGCAGCTTGGCTGGGCGGTCTGGAAACACCATATATTTT
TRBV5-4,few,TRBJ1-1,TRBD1,CASSPRTGWGTEAFF,TGTGCCAGCAGCCCAAGGACAGGGTGGGGCACTGAAGCTTTCTTT
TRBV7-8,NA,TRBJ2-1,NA,CASSFRDFLYNEQFF,TGTGCCAGCAGCTTCCGGGACTTCCTTTACAATGAGCAGTTCTTC
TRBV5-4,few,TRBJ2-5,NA,CASSLAGVQETQYF,TGTGCCAGCAGCTTAGCGGGTGTCCAAGAGACCCAGTACTTC
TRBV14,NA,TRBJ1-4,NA,CASSQSLLHEKLFF,TGTGCCAGCAGCCAGAGTCTCCTACATGAAAAACTGTTTTTT
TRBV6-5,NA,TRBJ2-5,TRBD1,CASRDRVETQYF,TGTGCCAGCAGGGACAGGGTTGAGACCCAGTACTTC
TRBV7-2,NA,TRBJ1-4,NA,CASRPDNSNEKLFF,TGTGCCAGCAGACCGGACAACTCGAACGAAAAACTGTTTTTT
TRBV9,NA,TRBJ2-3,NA,CASSPGHTSLTDTQYF,TGTGCCAGCAGCCCGGGACATACTTCTCTCACAGATACGCAGTATTTT
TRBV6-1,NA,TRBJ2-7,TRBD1,CAISESLRDRGPYEQYF,TGTGCCATCAGTGAGTCACTCCGGGACAGGGGTCCCTACGAGCAGTACTTC
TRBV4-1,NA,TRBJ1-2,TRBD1,CASSQGQGAYYGYTF,TGCGCCAGCAGCCAGGGACAGGGGGCGTACTATGGCTACACCTTC
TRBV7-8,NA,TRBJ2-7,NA,CASSLATAGSSYEQYF,TGTGCCAGCAGCTTAGCGACGGCAGGATCCTCCTACGAGCAGTACTTC
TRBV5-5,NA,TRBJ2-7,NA,CASSVASGGSYEQYF,TGTGCCAGCAGCGTTGCCTCCGGTGGCTCCTACGAGCAGTACTTC
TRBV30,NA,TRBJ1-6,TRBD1,CAEDRGGGSPLHF,TGTGCGGAGGACAGGGGAGGTGGTTCACCCCTCCACTTT
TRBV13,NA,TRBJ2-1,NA,CASSLEFLDGGLEIPSYNEQFF,TGTGCCAGCAGCTTAGAGTTCCTCGACGGGGGTCTTGAAATCCCCTCCTACAATGAGCAGTTCTTC
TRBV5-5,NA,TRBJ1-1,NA,CASSLWGFGTEAFF,TGTGCCAGCAGCTTGTGGGGGTTTGGCACTGAAGCTTTCTTT
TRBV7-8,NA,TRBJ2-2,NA,CASSLLSKGAGELFF,TGTGCCAGCAGCTTACTCAGTAAGGGGGCCGGGGAGCTGTTTTTT
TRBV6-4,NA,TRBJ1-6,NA,CASSDEVFNSPLHF,TGTGCCAGCAGTGACGAGGTTTTTAATTCACCCCTCCACTTT
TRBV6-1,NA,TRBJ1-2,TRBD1,CASSEQRDRGTGTF,TGTGCCAGCAGTGAGCAACGGGACAGGGGGACCGGAACCTTC
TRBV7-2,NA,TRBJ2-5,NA,CASSKSLGQETQYF,TGTGCCAGCAGCAAAAGCTTGGGCCAAGAGACCCAGTACTTC
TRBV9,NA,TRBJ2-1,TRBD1,CASSVAPQGASDNEQFF,TGTGCCAGCAGCGTAGCCCCACAGGGGGCTTCGGACAATGAGCAGTTCTTC
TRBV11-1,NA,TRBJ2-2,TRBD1,CASSPGQGGTGELFF,TGTGCCAGCAGCCCGGGACAGGGGGGCACCGGGGAGCTGTTTTTT
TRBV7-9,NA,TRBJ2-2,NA,CASSLAQQNTGELFF,TGTGCCAGCAGCTTAGCGCAACAGAACACCGGGGAGCTGTTTTTT
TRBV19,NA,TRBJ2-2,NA,CASSIGSLGTGELFF,TGTGCCAGTAGTATAGGGAGTCTTGGGACCGGGGAGCTGTTTTTT
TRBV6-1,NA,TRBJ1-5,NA,CASSEGNQPQHF,TGTGCCAGCAGTGAGGGCAATCAGCCCCAGCATTTT
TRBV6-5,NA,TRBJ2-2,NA,CASSYSAGLAGELFF,TGTGCCAGCAGTTACTCGGCAGGGTTGGCCGGGGAGCTGTTTTTT
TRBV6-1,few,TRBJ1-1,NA,CASRQQVNTEAFF,TGTGCCAGCAGACAACAGGTAAACACTGAAGCTTTCTTT
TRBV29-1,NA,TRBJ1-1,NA,CSVDPGRNTEAFF,TGCAGCGTTGATCCAGGGAGGAACACTGAAGCTTTCTTT
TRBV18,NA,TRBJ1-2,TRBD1,CASSETPRTGVGYTF,TGTGCCAGCTCAGAAACGCCCCGGACAGGGGTCGGCTACACCTTC
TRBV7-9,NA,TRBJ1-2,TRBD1,CASSAGTGVNGYTF,TGTGCCAGCAGCGCCGGGACAGGGGTGAATGGCTACACCTTC
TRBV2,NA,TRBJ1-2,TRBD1,CASSAQLTGVGYGYTF,TGTGCCAGCAGCGCTCAACTGACAGGGGTTGGCTATGGCTACACCTTC
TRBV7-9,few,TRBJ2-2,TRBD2,CASARLAGVTGELFF,TGTGCCAGCGCCAGACTAGCGGGGGTGACCGGGGAGCTGTTTTTT
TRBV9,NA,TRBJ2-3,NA,CASSAVGLTDTQYF,TGTGCCAGCTCCGCGGTTGGTCTCACAGATACGCAGTATTTT
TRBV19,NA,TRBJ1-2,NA,CASSEDRRNYGYTF,TGTGCCAGTAGTGAGGACAGACGTAACTATGGCTACACCTTC
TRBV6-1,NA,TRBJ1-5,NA,CASSSRGDNQPQHF,TGTGCCAGCTCTTCCCGGGGGGATAATCAGCCCCAGCATTTT
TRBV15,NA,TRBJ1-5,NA,CATSRETGERPQHF,TGTGCCACCAGCAGAGAAACAGGAGAAAGGCCCCAGCATTTT
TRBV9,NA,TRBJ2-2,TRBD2,CASSVASGGAYTGELFF,TGTGCCAGCAGCGTAGCAAGCGGGGGGGCCTACACCGGGGAGCTGTTTTTT
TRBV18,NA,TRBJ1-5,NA,CASSPSGSQINQPQHF,TGTGCCAGCTCACCTAGTGGGAGCCAAATCAATCAGCCCCAGCATTTT
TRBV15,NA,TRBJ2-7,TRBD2,CATSRPSKRGSYEQYF,TGTGCCACCAGCAGACCCTCTAAGCGGGGCTCCTACGAGCAGTACTTC